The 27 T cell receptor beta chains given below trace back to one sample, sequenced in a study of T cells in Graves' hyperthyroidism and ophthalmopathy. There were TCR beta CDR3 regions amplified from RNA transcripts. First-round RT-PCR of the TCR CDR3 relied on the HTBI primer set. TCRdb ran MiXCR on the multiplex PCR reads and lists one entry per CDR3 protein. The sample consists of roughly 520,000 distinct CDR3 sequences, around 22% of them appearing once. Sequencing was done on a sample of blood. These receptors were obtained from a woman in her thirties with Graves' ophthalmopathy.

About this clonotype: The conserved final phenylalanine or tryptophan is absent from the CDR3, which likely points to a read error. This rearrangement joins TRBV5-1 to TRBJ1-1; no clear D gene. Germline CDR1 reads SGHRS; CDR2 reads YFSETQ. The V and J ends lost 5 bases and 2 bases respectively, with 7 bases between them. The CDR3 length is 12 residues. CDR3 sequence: CASSLHNTEAFY. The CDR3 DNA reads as TGCGCCAGCAGTCTACATAACACTGAAGCTTTCTAT.

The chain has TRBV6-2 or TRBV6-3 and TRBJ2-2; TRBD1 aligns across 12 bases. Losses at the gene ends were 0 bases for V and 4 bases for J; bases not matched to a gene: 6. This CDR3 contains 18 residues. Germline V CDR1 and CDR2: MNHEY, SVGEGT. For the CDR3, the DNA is TGTGCCAGCAGTTACTCTACCGGGACAGGGGGCACCACCGGGGAGCTGTTTTTT. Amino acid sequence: CASSYSTGTGGTTGELFF.

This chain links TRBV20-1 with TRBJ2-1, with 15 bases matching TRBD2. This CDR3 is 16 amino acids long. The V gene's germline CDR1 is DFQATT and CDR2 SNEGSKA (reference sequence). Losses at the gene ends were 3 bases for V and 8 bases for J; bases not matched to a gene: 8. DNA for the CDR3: TGCAGTGCTAGGGACTCCGGGACTAGCGGGAGGTATGAGCAGTTCTTC. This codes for CSARDSGTSGRYEQFF.

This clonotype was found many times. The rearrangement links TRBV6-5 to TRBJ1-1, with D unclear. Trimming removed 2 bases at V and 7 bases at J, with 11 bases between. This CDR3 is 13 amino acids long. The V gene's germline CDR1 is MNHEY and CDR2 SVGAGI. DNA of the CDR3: TGTGCCAGCAGTTACGAACAGTCGAGTGAAGCTTTCTTT. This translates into CASSYEQSSEAFF.

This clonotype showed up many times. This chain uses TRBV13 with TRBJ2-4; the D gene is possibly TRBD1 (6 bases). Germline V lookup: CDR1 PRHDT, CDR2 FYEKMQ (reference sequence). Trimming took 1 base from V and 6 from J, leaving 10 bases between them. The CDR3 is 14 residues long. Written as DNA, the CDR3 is TGTGCCAGCAGCTTAGTCGGCAGGGGAAACATTCAGTACTTC. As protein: CASSLVGRGNIQYF.

The CDR3 reads CASSFSLAVSYEQYF. CDR3 sequence (DNA): TGTGCCAGCAGTTTCTCACTAGCGGTCTCCTACGAGCAGTACTTC. The chain uses TRBV28 and TRBJ2-7, with TRBD2 identical over 8 bases. V lost 3 bases and J lost 0; bases outside the gene matches: 4. The V gene's germline CDR1 is MDHEN and CDR2 SYDVKM. The CDR3 has 15 residues.

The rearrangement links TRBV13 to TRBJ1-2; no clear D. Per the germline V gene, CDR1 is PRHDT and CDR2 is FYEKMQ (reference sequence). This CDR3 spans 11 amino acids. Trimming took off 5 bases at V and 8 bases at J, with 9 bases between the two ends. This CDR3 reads CASSAEGGYTF. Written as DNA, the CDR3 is TGTGCCAGCAGCGCGGAAGGGGGCTACACCTTC. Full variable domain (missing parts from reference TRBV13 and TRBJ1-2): AAGVIQSPRHLIKEKRETATLKCYPIPRHDTVYWYQQGPGQDPQFLISFYEKMQSDKGSIPDRFSAQQFSDYHSELNMSSLELGDSALYFCASSAEGGYTFGSGTRLTVV.

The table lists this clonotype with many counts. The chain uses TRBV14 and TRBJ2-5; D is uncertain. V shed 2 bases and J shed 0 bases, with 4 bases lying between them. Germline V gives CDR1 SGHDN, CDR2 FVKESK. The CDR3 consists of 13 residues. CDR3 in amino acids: CASSQHNQETQYF. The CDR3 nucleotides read TGTGCCAGCAGCCAACACAACCAAGAGACCCAGTACTTC.

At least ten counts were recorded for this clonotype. The CDR3 spells CSASEERALRTEAFF. In nucleotides, the CDR3 is TGCAGTGCTAGCGAGGAGAGGGCTCTGAGGACTGAAGCTTTCTTT. The J gene is TRBJ1-1, the V gene TRBV20-1; D ambiguous. The CDR3 spans 15 residues. The V end lost 3 bases, the J end lost 5 bases, and 19 bases lay between the germline ends. Germline V gene data show CDR1 as DFQATT and CDR2 as SNEGSKA (reference sequence).

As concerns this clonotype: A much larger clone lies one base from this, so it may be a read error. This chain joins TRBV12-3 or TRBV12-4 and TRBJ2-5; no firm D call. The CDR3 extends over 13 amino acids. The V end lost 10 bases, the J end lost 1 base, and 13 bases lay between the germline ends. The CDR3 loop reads CATTPSFQETQYF. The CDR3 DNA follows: TGTGCCACCACACCTTCCTTCCAAGAGACCCAGTACTTC.

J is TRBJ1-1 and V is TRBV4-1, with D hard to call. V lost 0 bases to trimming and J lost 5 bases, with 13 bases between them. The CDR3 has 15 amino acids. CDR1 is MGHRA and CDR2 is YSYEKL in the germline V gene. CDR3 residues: CASSQELGIATEAFF. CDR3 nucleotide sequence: TGCGCCAGCAGCCAAGAACTTGGAATTGCGACTGAAGCTTTCTTT.

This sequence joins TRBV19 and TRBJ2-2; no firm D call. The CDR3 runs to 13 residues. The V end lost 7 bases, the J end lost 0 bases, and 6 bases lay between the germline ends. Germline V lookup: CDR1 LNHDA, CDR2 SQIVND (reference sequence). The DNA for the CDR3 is TGTGCCAGTATAGCATCGAACACCGGGGAGCTGTTTTTT. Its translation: CASIASNTGELFF. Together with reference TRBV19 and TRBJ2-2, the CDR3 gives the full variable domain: DGGITQSPKYLFRKEGQNVTLSCEQNLNHDAMYWYRQDPGQGLRLIYYSQIVNDFQKGDIAEGYSVSREKKESFPLTVTSAQKNPTAFYLCASIASNTGELFFGEGSRLTVL.

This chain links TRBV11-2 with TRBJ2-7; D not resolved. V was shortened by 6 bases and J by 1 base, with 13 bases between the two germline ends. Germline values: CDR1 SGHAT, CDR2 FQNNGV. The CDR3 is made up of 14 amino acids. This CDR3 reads CASSSTGESYEQYF. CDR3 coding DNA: TGTGCCAGCAGTTCGACGGGTGAGTCCTACGAGCAGTACTTC.

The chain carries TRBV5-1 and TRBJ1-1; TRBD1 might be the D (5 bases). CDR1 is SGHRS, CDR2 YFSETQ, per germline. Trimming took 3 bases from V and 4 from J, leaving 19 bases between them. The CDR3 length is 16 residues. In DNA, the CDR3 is TGCGCCAGCAGCTCCCCTTCTTACGGGGCACTCACTGAAGCTTTCTTT. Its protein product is CASSSPSYGALTEAFF.

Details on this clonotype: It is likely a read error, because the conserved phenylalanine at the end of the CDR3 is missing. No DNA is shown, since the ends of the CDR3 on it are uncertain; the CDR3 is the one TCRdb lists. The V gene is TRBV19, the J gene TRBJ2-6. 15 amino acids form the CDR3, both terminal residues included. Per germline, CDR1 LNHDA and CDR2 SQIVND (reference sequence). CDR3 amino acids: CASSSGGSGANVLSY.

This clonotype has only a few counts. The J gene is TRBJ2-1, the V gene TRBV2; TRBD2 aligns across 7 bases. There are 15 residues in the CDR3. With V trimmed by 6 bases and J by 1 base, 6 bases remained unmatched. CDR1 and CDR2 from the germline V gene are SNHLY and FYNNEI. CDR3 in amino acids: CASRELALSYNEQFF. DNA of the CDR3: TGTGCCAGCAGGGAACTAGCGCTGTCCTACAATGAGCAGTTCTTC.

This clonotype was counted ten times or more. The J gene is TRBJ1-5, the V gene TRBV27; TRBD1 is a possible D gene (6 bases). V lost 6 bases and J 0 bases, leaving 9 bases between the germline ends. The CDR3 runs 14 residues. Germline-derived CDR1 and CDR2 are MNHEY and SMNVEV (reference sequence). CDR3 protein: CASRDSYSNQPQHF. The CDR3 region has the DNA TGTGCCAGCAGGGACAGTTATAGCAATCAGCCCCAGCATTTT.

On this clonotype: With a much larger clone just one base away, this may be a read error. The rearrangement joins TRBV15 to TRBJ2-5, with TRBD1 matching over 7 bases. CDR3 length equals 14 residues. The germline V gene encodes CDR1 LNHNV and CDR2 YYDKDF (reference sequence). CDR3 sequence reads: CATSRDAGGETKYF. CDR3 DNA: TGTGCCACCAGCAGAGACGCAGGGGGAGAGACCAAGTACTTC.

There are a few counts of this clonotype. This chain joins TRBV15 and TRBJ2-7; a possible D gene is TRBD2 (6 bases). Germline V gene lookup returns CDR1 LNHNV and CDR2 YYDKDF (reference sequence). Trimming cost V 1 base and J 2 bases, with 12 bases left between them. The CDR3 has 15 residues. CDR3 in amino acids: CATSRVASDTYEQYF. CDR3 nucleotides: TGTGCCACCAGCAGAGTGGCTAGCGATACCTACGAGCAGTACTTC.

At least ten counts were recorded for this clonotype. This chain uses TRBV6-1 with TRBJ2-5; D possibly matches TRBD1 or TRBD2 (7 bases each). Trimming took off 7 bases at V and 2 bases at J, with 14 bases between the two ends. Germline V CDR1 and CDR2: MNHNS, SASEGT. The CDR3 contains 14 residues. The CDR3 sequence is CASKAGGAQETQYF. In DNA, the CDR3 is TGTGCCAGCAAGGCAGGGGGGGCACAAGAGACCCAGTACTTC.

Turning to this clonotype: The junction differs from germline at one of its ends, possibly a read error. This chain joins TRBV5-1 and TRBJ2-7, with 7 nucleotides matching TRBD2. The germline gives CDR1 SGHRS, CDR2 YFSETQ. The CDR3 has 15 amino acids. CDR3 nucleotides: TGCGCCAGCAGCTTAGCGGGGCAGAGCCCGTACGAGCAGTGCTTC. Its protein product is CASSLAGQSPYEQCF.

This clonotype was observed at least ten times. CDR3 loop: CASSLLGQGIYEQYF. CDR3 nucleotides: TGTGCCAGCAGCTTATTGGGACAGGGTATATACGAGCAGTACTTC. The chain couples TRBV7-6 to TRBJ2-7; 9 bases are a match to TRBD1. The CDR3 contains 15 residues. The trim removed 2 bases at V and 4 bases at J, leaving 6 bases unmatched. CDR1 SGHVS and CDR2 FNYEAQ come from the germline V gene.

DNA of the CDR3: TGTGCCAGCAGTCCTAGCGGGGGCGGAGGGGAGACCCAGTACTTC. This sequence encodes CASSPSGGGGETQYF. The chain is built from TRBV7-8 and TRBJ2-5; TRBD2 aligns across 10 bases. The CDR3 covers 15 residues. Germline trimming cut 6 bases from V and 5 bases from J; bases unmatched to any gene: 9. CDR1 and CDR2 from the germline V gene are SGHVS and FQNEAQ.

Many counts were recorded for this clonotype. CDR3 residues: CASSTRGSGHQPQHF. The CDR3 bases are TGTGCCAGTAGTACCCGGGGTTCGGGACATCAGCCCCAGCATTTT. This chain uses TRBV19 with TRBJ1-5, with a possible D match to TRBD1 (5 bases). V shed 4 bases and J shed 5 bases, with 15 bases lying between them. The CDR3 is made up of 15 amino acids. CDR1 is LNHDA and CDR2 is SQIVND in the germline V gene (reference sequence).

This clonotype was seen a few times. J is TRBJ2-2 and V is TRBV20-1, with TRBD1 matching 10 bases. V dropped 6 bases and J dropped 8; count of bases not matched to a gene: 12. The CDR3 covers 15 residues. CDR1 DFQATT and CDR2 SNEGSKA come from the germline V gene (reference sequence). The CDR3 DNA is TGCAGTGCAACGCCGGGACAGGGGCCACCTGGGGAGCTGTTTTTT. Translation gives CSATPGQGPPGELFF.

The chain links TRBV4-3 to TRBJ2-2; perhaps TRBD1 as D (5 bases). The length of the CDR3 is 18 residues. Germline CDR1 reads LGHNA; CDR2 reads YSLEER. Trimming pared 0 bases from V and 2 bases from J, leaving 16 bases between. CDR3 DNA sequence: TGCGCCAGCAGCCAAGAGGGCCTAGGGGCCGGCAACACCGGGGAGCTGTTTTTT. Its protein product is CASSQEGLGAGNTGELFF.

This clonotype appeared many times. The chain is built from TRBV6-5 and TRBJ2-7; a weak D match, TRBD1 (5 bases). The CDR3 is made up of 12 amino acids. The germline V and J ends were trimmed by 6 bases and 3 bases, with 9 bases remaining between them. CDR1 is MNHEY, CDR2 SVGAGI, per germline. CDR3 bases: TGTGCCAGCAGCTACGGACACTACGAGCAGTACTTC. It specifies CASSYGHYEQYF.